This note documents a single TCR beta chain sequence. This sample is part of a study of blood T cell repertoires in COVID-19. The overall study: Sites across the United States, Italy and Spain contributed samples from acute and convalescent COVID-19. The analysed material was cDNA or gDNA that came from T cells, B-cell-depleted T cells, or PBMCs.

Original handling: Nucleated cell counts were estimated from reference gene primer amplification. TCRdb's table, derived via immunoSEQ multiplex PCR, lists solely in-frame clones and lacks some. V and J calls and clone size come straight from that table; D and trimming were deduced from the DNA. The repertoire holds approximately 84,000 clones, with around four fifths as singletons. What was sequenced was peripheral blood. This clonotype was sampled from a human donor in a cohort sampled during active COVID-19.

CDR3 loop: CASSFGLAGVNNEQFF. CDR3 sequence (DNA): TGCGCCAGCAGCTTCGGACTAGCGGGGGTGAACAATGAGCAGTTCTTC. V is TRBV5-1 and J is TRBJ2-1, with 13 bases lining up with TRBD2. Germline V gene lookup returns CDR1 SGHRS and CDR2 YFSETQ. The CDR3 has 16 amino acids. J gave up 5 bases and V 2 bases, and 4 bases lay outside the gene matches.